The 23 T cell receptor beta chains in this list originate from one sample, sequenced in a study of CD8 T cells in ankylosing spondylitis. TCRdb re-analysed the 5' RACE reads in MiXCR, keeping a single row per CDR3 protein. Of about 260,000 distinct CDR3 sequences in the sample, 20% to 30% were seen once. Material for sequencing was blood, either unsorted or a sorted T cell fraction (not recorded which). These receptors originate from a male donor with ankylosing spondylitis or in good health (not recorded which).

The chain recombines TRBV5-1 with TRBJ1-1; no clear D. The V gene's germline CDR1 is SGHRS and CDR2 YFSETQ. Trimming stripped 2 bases from V and 5 bases from J, with 19 bases between. This CDR3 spans 16 amino acids. CDR3 nucleotide sequence: TGCGCCAGCAGCTTTAGTTCGAACTCTCCGGGTACTGAAGCTTTCTTT. This codes for CASSFSSNSPGTEAFF. Using reference TRBV5-1 and TRBJ1-1 for the parts outside the CDR3, the full variable domain is KAGVTQTPRYLIKTRGQQVTLSCSPISGHRSVSWYQQTPGQGLQFLFEYFSETQRNKGNFPGRFSGRQFSNSRSEMNVSTLELGDSALYLCASSFSSNSPGTEAFFGQGTRLTVV.

This clonotype was seen many times. V is TRBV20-1 and J is TRBJ2-1; possible D gene TRBD2, 6 bases. This CDR3 contains 15 residues. V was cut by 1 base and J by 7 bases, with 17 bases left in between. Per the germline V gene, CDR1 is DFQATT and CDR2 is SNEGSKA (reference sequence). CDR3 sequence reads: CSARGGPGLWNEQFF. The CDR3 DNA is TGCAGTGCTAGAGGGGGACCGGGACTGTGGAATGAGCAGTTCTTC.

V usage is TRBV12-3 or TRBV12-4 and J usage is TRBJ2-7, with 9 nucleotides matching TRBD1. CDR3 length: 14 amino acids. Trimming at V came to 7 bases and at J to 2 bases, leaving 6 bases not matched to a gene. DNA of the CDR3: TGTGCCAGCAACCCACAGGGGGCCACCTACGAGCAGTACTTC. Translated, it gives CASNPQGATYEQYF.

Comments on this clonotype: At one of its ends the junction is not consistent with the germline gene, which may arise from a read error. The chain combines TRBV11-2 with TRBJ2-5; D unclear. The CDR3 is 15 amino acids. Looked up from germline, CDR1 is SGHAT and CDR2 is FQNNGV. CDR3 coding DNA: TGTGCCAGCAGCATAGAACCCGCCTCACAAGAGACCCAGTACTTC. This translates into CASSIEPASQETQYF.

The genes are TRBV6-5 and TRBJ2-6; D gene unclear. Germline V gives CDR1 MNHEY, CDR2 SVGAGI. This CDR3 contains 13 residues. The V end was cut by 4 bases, the J end by 3 bases, with 4 bases between. The CDR3: CASSSFGANVLTF. The CDR3 nucleotides read TGTGCCAGCAGTTCATTTGGGGCCAACGTCCTGACTTTC.

Many counts were recorded for this clonotype. The chain links TRBV6-6 to TRBJ1-6; the D is unclear. Germline V CDR1 and CDR2: MNHNY, SVGAGI (reference sequence). The CDR3 covers 12 residues. V was clipped by 2 bases and J by 9 bases, with 5 bases between them. DNA of the CDR3: TGTGCCAGCAGTTACGGTGGTTCACCCCTCCACTTT. Translated: CASSYGGSPLHF.

In its sample, this clonotype was seen a few times. The chain has TRBV20-1 and TRBJ2-5; 8 bases map to TRBD2. The CDR3 sequence is 14 residues long. The ends lost 3 bases at V and 5 bases at J; junction bases unmatched: 8. From germline, CDR1 is DFQATT and CDR2 SNEGSKA (reference sequence). The CDR3 bases are TGCAGTGCTAGCCCGGGAGGGGGGAGTGAGACCCAGTACTTC. As protein: CSASPGGGSETQYF.

The CDR3 protein is CASSSSLFEKDTQYF. The CDR3 bases are TGTGCCAGCAGTTCCTCCCTTTTTGAGAAAGATACGCAGTATTTT. The J gene is TRBJ2-3, the V gene TRBV12-3 or TRBV12-4; D not resolved. Trimming stripped 4 bases from V and 5 bases from J, with 16 bases between. The CDR3 is 15 amino acids.

In its sample, this clonotype was seen a few times. This chain links TRBV10-1 with TRBJ2-7; 8 bases are a match to TRBD1. The CDR3 is made up of 14 amino acids. V gave up 5 bases and J gave up 1 base; unmatched junction bases: 4. Germline V gene data show CDR1 as WNHNN and CDR2 as SYGVQD (reference sequence). This chain's CDR3 is CASSRDRPSYEQYF. The CDR3 DNA reads as TGCGCCAGCAGTAGGGACAGGCCGTCCTACGAGCAGTACTTC.

This clonotype occurred many times. The chain has TRBV20-1 and TRBJ2-1, with D perhaps assigned TRBD1 or TRBD2 (5 bases each). CDR1 is DFQATT, CDR2 SNEGSKA, per germline (reference sequence). CDR3 size: 15 residues. Trimming stripped 4 bases from V and 6 bases from J, with 19 bases between. DNA of the CDR3: TGCAGTGCTAATCCCACGGGACGGCTTATCAATGAGCAGTTCTTC. As protein: CSANPTGRLINEQFF.

There are many counts of this clonotype. V and J are TRBV29-1 and TRBJ2-3; TRBD1 agrees at 9 bases. This CDR3 has 13 amino acids. Germline V gives CDR1 SQVTM, CDR2 ANQGSEA. Trimming at V came to 6 bases and at J to 6 bases, leaving 7 bases not matched to a gene. CDR3 protein: CSVLDRGPDTQYF. The DNA of the CDR3 is TGCAGCGTCCTGGACAGGGGCCCCGATACGCAGTATTTT.

The V call is TRBV20-1, the J call TRBJ2-4, with D unclear. There are 15 residues in the CDR3. Germline assignment: CDR1 DFQATT and CDR2 SNEGSKA (reference sequence). The V end was cut by 3 bases, the J end by 0 bases, with 12 bases between. The CDR3 sequence: CSASDVSLAKNIQYF. CDR3 bases: TGCAGTGCTAGCGACGTCTCCCTAGCCAAAAACATTCAGTACTTC.

This clonotype was observed a few times. The rearrangement joins TRBV10-3 to TRBJ2-3, with no clear D. Germline values: CDR1 ENHRY, CDR2 SYGVKD. The CDR3 extends over 13 amino acids. Trimming took off 0 bases at V and 4 bases at J, with 5 bases between the two ends. CDR3 bases: TGTGCCATCAGTGAGTCTTCGGCAGATACGCAGTATTTT. The encoded protein is CAISESSADTQYF.

The chain carries TRBV20-1 and TRBJ2-2, with D possibly being TRBD2 (7 bases). V was pared by 0 bases and J by 5 bases, with 10 bases between. The CDR3 contains 14 residues. Germline CDR1 and CDR2: DFQATT and SNEGSKA (reference sequence). CDR3 sequence: CSARERGTTGELFF. CDR3 DNA: TGCAGTGCTAGAGAGCGGGGGACAACCGGGGAGCTGTTTTTT.

This clonotype was seen ten or more times. V and J are TRBV11-2 and TRBJ2-1, with 11 bases lining up with TRBD2. The CDR3 runs to 15 residues. The junction had 3 bases not matched to a gene; V was cut back by 6 bases and J by 2 bases. Per germline, CDR1 SGHAT and CDR2 FQNNGV. The CDR3 loop reads CASRILAGAYNEQFF. The CDR3 DNA follows: TGTGCCAGCAGAATACTAGCGGGGGCCTACAATGAGCAGTTCTTC.

The chain is built from TRBV19 and TRBJ2-2, with TRBD2 as a possible D gene (6 bases). The CDR3 extends over 14 amino acids. Germline V gene data show CDR1 as LNHDA and CDR2 as SQIVND (reference sequence). Between the trimmed V and J ends, which lost 10 bases and 0 bases, there was a span of 12 bases. CDR3 amino acids: CATRRGTNTGELFF. CDR3 nucleotides: TGTGCCACCCGCCGGGGGACGAACACCGGGGAGCTGTTTTTT.

The chain carries TRBV6-2 or TRBV6-3 and TRBJ2-7, with D unresolved. CDR3 size: 12 residues. The ends were cut back, 5 bases at V and 7 bases at J, with 12 bases in the middle. Germline CDR1 is MNHEY and CDR2 is SVGEGT. The CDR3 here is CASSPGPREQYF. The DNA for the CDR3 is TGTGCCAGCAGTCCCGGGCCCCGGGAGCAGTACTTC.

Only a few counts were recorded for this clonotype. The chain recombines TRBV20-1 with TRBJ2-1; 12 nucleotides align to TRBD2. This CDR3 region has 16 residues. Germline trimming cut 0 bases from V and 7 bases from J; bases unmatched to any gene: 7. From germline, CDR1 is DFQATT and CDR2 SNEGSKA (reference sequence). The CDR3, as DNA: TGCAGTGCTAGAGATCAAGCTAGCGGGGGGGGGAATGAGCAGTTCTTC. Residues: CSARDQASGGGNEQFF.

Many counts were recorded for this clonotype. The V call is TRBV6-5, the J call TRBJ2-5; possibly TRBD2 for D (6 bases). CDR1 and CDR2 from the germline V gene are MNHEY and SVGAGI. With 2 bases removed from V and 2 bases from J, the gap between germline ends came to 15 bases. This CDR3 spans 16 amino acids. CDR3 in amino acids: CASSYTLTRGQETQYF. As DNA, the CDR3 is TGTGCCAGCAGTTACACTTTGACTAGAGGGCAAGAGACCCAGTACTTC.

In DNA, the CDR3 is TGTGCCAGCAGACGCGGGACAGTAGAGACCCAGTACTTC. Encoded protein: CASRRGTVETQYF. V gene TRBV12-3 or TRBV12-4 combines with J gene TRBJ2-5, with D perhaps matching TRBD1 (7 bases). The CDR3 length is 13 residues. The germline V and J ends were trimmed by 6 bases and 4 bases, with 12 bases remaining between them.

This sequence joins TRBV20-1 and TRBJ2-5; 14 nucleotides match TRBD2. This CDR3 has 17 residues. V was pared by 5 bases and J by 1 base, with 9 bases of the junction left unmatched. Looked up from germline, CDR1 is DFQATT and CDR2 is SNEGSKA (reference sequence). CDR3 region: CSALGLAGGRVQETQYF. The CDR3 DNA sequence: TGCAGTGCTCTCGGACTAGCGGGGGGCCGGGTCCAAGAGACCCAGTACTTC.

This clonotype was counted many times. The chain employs TRBV7-2 and TRBJ2-5; 10 bases align to TRBD1. Germline assignment: CDR1 SGHTA and CDR2 FQGNSA. The CDR3 runs to 14 residues. V lost 4 bases, J lost 2 bases, and 1 base stayed unmatched. The DNA for the CDR3 is TGTGCCAGCAGCTGGGACAGGGGACAAGAGACCCAGTACTTC. Its protein is CASSWDRGQETQYF.

V and J are TRBV6-2 or TRBV6-3 and TRBJ2-7; 11 nucleotides line up with TRBD2. V shed 5 bases, J shed 5 bases, and the junction held 11 bases outside the gene matches. CDR3 length: 16 residues. CDR1 MNHEY and CDR2 SVGEGT come from the germline V gene. CDR3 loop: CASSPLAGAVANEQYF. CDR3 DNA: TGTGCCAGCAGTCCACTAGCGGGGGCCGTCGCGAACGAGCAGTACTTC.